The 27 T cell receptor beta chains reported below all come from one sample, sequenced in a study of T cells after yellow fever vaccination. TCRdb analysed the 5' RACE reads with MiXCR anew, one entry per CDR3 protein. Of 200,000 to 300,000 distinct CDR3 sequences listed, roughly 4% are singletons. The input for sequencing was PBMCs, taken 15 days after the yellow fever booster vaccination. Every receptor here comes from a man aged 18 to 30 who received the YFV17D yellow fever vaccine.

The table lists this clonotype with many counts. The chain has TRBV27 and TRBJ2-3; the D is unclear. V was clipped by 7 bases and J by 1 base, with 12 bases between them. CDR1 and CDR2 (germline): MNHEY, SMNVEV (reference sequence). The length of the CDR3 is 14 residues. CDR3 in DNA: TGTGCCAGCACCATTAATGCGGGCACAGATACGCAGTATTTT. It yields the protein CASTINAGTDTQYF.

This clonotype was found many times. The chain links TRBV29-1 to TRBJ1-1, with D possibly being TRBD1 (5 bases). V was cut by 8 bases and J by 1 base, with 14 bases left in between. This CDR3 has 13 residues. The germline CDR1 and CDR2 sequences are SQVTM and ANQGSEA. CDR3 in DNA: TGCAGCTCCTTATCGGGGGGGAACACTGAAGCTTTCTTT. Translated, it gives CSSLSGGNTEAFF.

In its sample, this clonotype was seen many times. J is TRBJ2-5 and V is TRBV30; either TRBD1 or TRBD2 may fit D (5 bases each). The germline CDR1 and CDR2 sequences are GTSNPN and SVGIG (reference sequence). Trimming took off 0 bases at V and 1 base at J, with 15 bases between the two ends. CDR3 size: 16 residues. In DNA, the CDR3 is TGTGCCTGGAGTGTCGTGGGGACGGCGCCCCAAGAGACCCAGTACTTC. This gives the protein CAWSVVGTAPQETQYF.

This clonotype was recorded at least ten times. The J gene is TRBJ2-6, the V gene TRBV2, with D unresolved. Trimming pared 4 bases from V and 4 bases from J, leaving 8 bases between. Looked up from germline, CDR1 is SNHLY and CDR2 is FYNNEI. The CDR3 length is 14 residues. The CDR3 is CASSVTPGANVLTF. The CDR3 DNA reads as TGTGCCAGCAGTGTGACACCCGGGGCCAACGTCCTGACTTTC.

This clonotype was recorded many times. The gene calls are TRBV7-2 and TRBJ1-4; D ambiguous. The CDR3 sequence is 15 residues long. The V gene lost 2 bases and the J gene lost 8 bases, with 15 bases spanning the gap. Looked up from germline, CDR1 is SGHTA and CDR2 is FQGNSA. For the CDR3, the DNA is TGTGCCAGCAGCTTACTTGCCGCCAGGAGAGAAAAACTGTTTTTT. Residues: CASSLLAARREKLFF.

This clonotype showed up many times. This chain uses TRBV5-1 with TRBJ2-1; 10 nucleotides match TRBD2. Germline CDR1 and CDR2: SGHRS and YFSETQ. CDR3 length: 17 residues. Losses at the gene ends were 1 base for V and 0 bases for J; bases not matched to a gene: 4. CDR3 protein: CASSLLAGVSSYNEQFF. The CDR3 nucleotides are TGCGCCAGCAGCTTGCTAGCGGGGGTGAGCTCCTACAATGAGCAGTTCTTC.

There are a few counts of this clonotype. The chain couples TRBV7-9 to TRBJ1-5; D gene unclear. This CDR3 comprises 13 residues. Germline-derived CDR1 and CDR2 are SEHNR and FQNEAQ (reference sequence). Trimming removed 3 bases from V and 10 bases from J, with 13 bases in between. In DNA form, the CDR3 reads TGTGCCAGCAGCTTCGAACATGCGAGTCCCCAGCATTTT. Its translation: CASSFEHASPQHF.

This clonotype was detected ten times or more. The CDR3 DNA reads TGTGCCACCAGCAGAGACCGGGGTGGGGCTGAAGCTTTCTTT. Encoded protein: CATSRDRGGAEAFF. V gene TRBV15 combines with J gene TRBJ1-1; no firm D call. The ends were cut back, 0 bases at V and 6 bases at J, with 11 bases in the middle. Germline V gene data show CDR1 as LNHNV and CDR2 as YYDKDF (reference sequence). The CDR3 length is 14 residues. Supplemented by reference TRBV15 and TRBJ1-1, the full variable domain reads DAMVIQNPRYQVTQFGKPVTLSCSQTLNHNVMYWYQQKSSQAPKLLFHYYDKDFNNEADTPDNFQSRRPNTSFCFLDIRSPGLGDTAMYLCATSRDRGGAEAFFGQGTRLTVV.

This clonotype was found many times. V usage is TRBV7-2 and J usage is TRBJ1-1, with D maybe TRBD1 (6 bases). The CDR3 is made up of 15 amino acids. The V end lost 2 bases, the J end lost 4 bases, and 14 bases lay between the germline ends. Germline lookup yields CDR1 SGHTA and CDR2 FQGNSA. CDR3 sequence: CASSLNQGMSTEAFF. CDR3 nucleotide sequence: TGTGCCAGCAGCTTAAATCAGGGGATGAGCACTGAAGCTTTCTTT.

This clonotype was counted many times. This chain connects TRBV7-6 to TRBJ2-5; perhaps TRBD2 as D (7 bases). Germline V lookup: CDR1 SGHVS, CDR2 FNYEAQ. Trimming took off 1 base at V and 4 bases at J, with 22 bases between the two ends. There are 18 residues in the CDR3. DNA for the CDR3: TGTGCCAGCAGCTTAGTGGCCCCCTCTTGGGAGGGGGGAGAGACCCAGTACTTC. It is translated as CASSLVAPSWEGGETQYF. Complete variable domain (other parts from reference TRBV7-6 and TRBJ2-5): GAGVSQSPRYKVTKRGQDVALRCDPISGHVSLYWYRQALGQGPEFLTYFNYEAQQDKSGLPNDRFSAERPEGSISTLTIQRTEQRDSAMYRCASSLVAPSWEGGETQYFGPGTRLLVL.

This clonotype was recorded many times. The rearrangement joins TRBV5-1 to TRBJ2-4; TRBD2 might be the D (5 bases). CDR1 is SGHRS and CDR2 is YFSETQ in the germline V gene. V was shortened by 0 bases and J by 0 bases, with 7 bases between the two germline ends. The CDR3 sequence is 15 residues long. CDR3 amino acids: CASSLGELAKNIQYF. Written as DNA, the CDR3 is TGCGCCAGCAGCTTGGGGGAGCTAGCCAAAAACATTCAGTACTTC.

This clonotype has a count of ten or more. The rearrangement uses TRBV11-1 and TRBJ2-4; D may be TRBD2 (7 bases). The germline V gene encodes CDR1 SGHAT and CDR2 FQDESV (reference sequence). The V gene lost 0 bases and the J gene lost 6 bases, with 18 bases spanning the gap. CDR3 length: 17 residues. Here the CDR3 DNA reads TGTGCCAGCAGCTTAGCGGCGGTGGGGGGGGCTGGAAACATTCAGTACTTC. It is translated as CASSLAAVGGAGNIQYF.

This clonotype occurred many times. The V call is TRBV11-2, the J call TRBJ1-4; maybe TRBD1 (5 bases). CDR3 size: 15 residues. The germline V and J ends were trimmed by 8 bases and 4 bases, with 17 bases remaining between them. Germline CDR1 SGHAT, CDR2 FQNNGV. The CDR3: CASAGPGRINEKLFF. The CDR3 bases are TGTGCCAGCGCCGGACCGGGACGGATTAATGAAAAACTGTTTTTT. Full variable domain (remainder filled in from reference TRBV11-2 and TRBJ1-4): EAGVAQSPRYKIIEKRQSVAFWCNPISGHATLYWYQQILGQGPKLLIQFQNNGVVDDSQLPKDRFSAERLKGVDSTLKIQPAKLEDSAVYLCASAGPGRINEKLFFGSGTQLSVL.

This clonotype was detected ten times or more. The V gene is TRBV6-5, the J gene TRBJ2-3, with TRBD1 as a possible D gene (7 bases). CDR3 length: 14 amino acids. CDR1 and CDR2 from the germline V gene are MNHEY and SVGAGI. V lost 4 bases and J 9 bases, leaving 17 bases between the germline ends. The CDR3 loop is CASSFDQGGKTQYF. DNA of the CDR3: TGTGCCAGCAGTTTCGATCAGGGGGGAAAGACGCAGTATTTT.

This clonotype was observed at least ten times. The genes are TRBV3-1 and TRBJ1-2, with D perhaps matching TRBD1 (6 bases). This CDR3 spans 14 amino acids. V lost 4 bases and J lost 4, with 13 bases in between. Germline V gene sequence: CDR1 LGHDT, CDR2 YNNKEL (reference sequence). In nucleotides, the CDR3 is TGTGCCAGCAGCCGACAGGCAACTCCCTATGGCTACACCTTC. Its protein is CASSRQATPYGYTF.

This clonotype has ten or more counts. The chain carries TRBV12-3 or TRBV12-4 and TRBJ2-3; TRBD2 might be the D (5 bases). The V gene lost 8 bases and the J gene lost 12 bases, with 15 bases spanning the gap. The CDR3 has 11 amino acids. CDR3 residues: CASQSGRLQYF. Here the CDR3 DNA reads TGTGCCAGCCAAAGTGGGAGACTTCAGTATTTT.

This clonotype was observed at least ten times. V and J are TRBV27 and TRBJ2-1, with D perhaps matching TRBD2 (7 bases). This CDR3 comprises 17 residues. The V end lost 2 bases, the J end lost 3 bases, and 17 bases lay between the germline ends. Germline V gene data show CDR1 as MNHEY and CDR2 as SMNVEV (reference sequence). The CDR3 loop reads CASSLETGGPDYNEQFF. In DNA, the CDR3 is TGTGCCAGCAGTTTAGAAACCGGGGGGCCTGACTACAATGAGCAGTTCTTC.

In this sample, this clonotype turned up many times. V is TRBV30 and J is TRBJ2-3; 7 bases agree with TRBD2. The germline gives CDR1 GTSNPN, CDR2 SVGIG (reference sequence). There are 13 residues in the CDR3. V shed 2 bases, J shed 4 bases, and the junction held 3 bases outside the gene matches. As DNA, the CDR3 is TGTGCCTGGAGTCGACTAGCCGCAGATACGCAGTATTTT. It encodes CAWSRLAADTQYF.

In its sample, this clonotype was seen many times. This chain uses TRBV7-6 with TRBJ1-1, with a weak D call TRBD1 (5 bases). The V and J ends lost 0 bases and 10 bases respectively, with 12 bases between them. Germline CDR1 reads SGHVS; CDR2 reads FNYEAQ. The CDR3 covers 13 residues. CDR3 region: CASSLAPGQSAFF. CDR3 nucleotides: TGTGCCAGCAGCTTAGCGCCGGGGCAGTCAGCTTTCTTT.

This chain links TRBV6-2 or TRBV6-3 with TRBJ2-1; D not resolved. CDR1 is MNHEY, CDR2 SVGEGT, per germline. The CDR3 length is 11 residues. Deletions cut 1 base from V and 6 bases from J, with 1 base between. CDR3 amino acids: CASSYFNEQFF. As DNA, the CDR3 is TGTGCCAGCAGTTACTTCAATGAGCAGTTCTTC.

This clonotype has ten or more counts. The chain joins TRBV5-5 to TRBJ2-4; D is possibly TRBD1 (5 bases). CDR1 and CDR2 from the germline V gene are SGHKS and YYEKEE (reference sequence). V lost 4 bases and J 0 bases, leaving 14 bases between the germline ends. The CDR3 totals 16 residues. CDR3 region: CASSPRVLLAKNIQYF. As DNA, the CDR3 is TGTGCCAGCAGCCCCAGGGTCTTACTAGCCAAAAACATTCAGTACTTC.

Many counts were recorded for this clonotype. Written as DNA, the CDR3 is TGTGCCTGGAGTGTACCCGGCAGAAGCAATCAGCCCCAGCATTTT. Translation: CAWSVPGRSNQPQHF. The V call is TRBV30, the J call TRBJ1-5, with D unresolved. CDR1 is GTSNPN and CDR2 is SVGIG in the germline V gene (reference sequence). With 0 bases removed from V and 1 base from J, the gap between germline ends came to 10 bases. This CDR3 has 15 residues.

This clonotype was seen many times. The chain joins TRBV27 to TRBJ2-5; perhaps TRBD1 as D (6 bases). Per germline, CDR1 MNHEY and CDR2 SMNVEV (reference sequence). Trimming took off 9 bases at V and 4 bases at J, with 18 bases between the two ends. This CDR3 region has 14 residues. DNA of the CDR3: TGTGCCAGTGGGGTACAGGGTAGGGGAGAGACCCAGTACTTC. It specifies CASGVQGRGETQYF.

This clonotype was seen many times. The chain uses TRBV9 and TRBJ2-1, with D uncertain. Germline CDR1 SGDLS, CDR2 YYNGEE. Trimming took 5 bases from V and 4 from J, leaving 16 bases between them. This CDR3 region has 15 residues. CDR3 amino acids: CASSRSTIRYNEQFF. The CDR3 DNA is TGTGCCAGCAGTAGATCCACAATACGATACAATGAGCAGTTCTTC.

This clonotype was counted at least ten times. The chain joins TRBV5-1 to TRBJ1-3; no definite D call. Germline values: CDR1 SGHRS, CDR2 YFSETQ. The CDR3 runs to 15 residues. The V end lost 4 bases, the J end lost 3 bases, and 14 bases lay between the germline ends. Here the CDR3 DNA reads TGCGCCAGCAGCCGTTTGACCCCGATTGGAAACACCATATATTTT. Protein: CASSRLTPIGNTIYF. Full variable domain (rest looked up from reference TRBV5-1 and TRBJ1-3): KAGVTQTPRYLIKTRGQQVTLSCSPISGHRSVSWYQQTPGQGLQFLFEYFSETQRNKGNFPGRFSGRQFSNSRSEMNVSTLELGDSALYLCASSRLTPIGNTIYFGEGSWLTVV.

This clonotype appeared many times. The chain recombines TRBV6-2 or TRBV6-3 with TRBJ2-1; 9 nucleotides agree with TRBD2. V shed 3 bases and J 4 bases; nucleotides not matched to a gene: 1. Looked up from germline, CDR1 is MNHEY and CDR2 is SVGEGT. This CDR3 has 14 amino acids. The CDR3 bases are TGTGCCAGCAGTTATGCGGGAGGGTACAATGAGCAGTTCTTC. Translation: CASSYAGGYNEQFF.

Ten or more counts support this clonotype. The V call is TRBV5-1, the J call TRBJ2-2; D is perhaps TRBD1 or TRBD2 (5 bases each). The CDR3 extends over 13 amino acids. The ends were cut back, 3 bases at V and 5 bases at J, with 8 bases in the middle. CDR1 and CDR2 (germline): SGHRS, YFSETQ. CDR3 amino acids: CASSSRETGELFF. CDR3 DNA sequence: TGCGCCAGCAGCTCCAGGGAGACCGGGGAGCTGTTTTTT.